The source of this T cell receptor (beta chain) is a study of T cells in Graves' hyperthyroidism and ophthalmopathy. This CDR3 is 16 amino acids long. Germline V gene sequence: CDR1 SGDLS, CDR2 YYNGEE. V lost 1 base and J lost 1; bases outside the gene matches: 7. Amplification yielded TCR beta CDR3 regions, with RNA transcripts as the source. The HTBI primer set served for first-round RT-PCR of the TCR CDR3. A single record per CDR3 protein comes from TCRdb applying MiXCR to the multiplex PCR reads. The data show a few hundred thousand distinct CDR3 sequences, with around 16% seen just once and approximately 30% held by the top ten.

The sample taken for sequencing was blood. The J gene is TRBJ2-5, the V gene TRBV9; 7 nucleotides agree with TRBD1. The clonotype was recovered from a woman younger than 30 with Graves' hyperthyroidism that later progressed to Graves' ophthalmopathy. CDR3 nucleotides: TGTGCCAGCAGCGTATCCCCGGGGACAGCCCAAGAGACCCAGTACTTC. Residues: CASSVSPGTAQETQYF. Full variable domain (outside the CDR3, taken from reference TRBV9 and TRBJ2-5): DSGVTQTPKHLITATGQRVTLRCSPRSGDLSVYWYQQSLDQGLQFLIQYYNGEERAKGNILERFSAQQFPDLHSELNLSSLELGDSALYFCASSVSPGTAQETQYFGPGTRLLVL.